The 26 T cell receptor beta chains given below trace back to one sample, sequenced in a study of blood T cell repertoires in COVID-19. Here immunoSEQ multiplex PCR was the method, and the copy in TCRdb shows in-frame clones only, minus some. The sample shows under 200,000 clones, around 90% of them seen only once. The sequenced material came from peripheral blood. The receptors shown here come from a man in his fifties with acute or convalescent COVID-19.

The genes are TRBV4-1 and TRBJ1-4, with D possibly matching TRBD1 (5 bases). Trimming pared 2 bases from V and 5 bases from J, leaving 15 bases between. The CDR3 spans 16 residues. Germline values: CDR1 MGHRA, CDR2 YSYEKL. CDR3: CASSQLWGRANEKLFF. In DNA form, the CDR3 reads TGCGCCAGCAGCCAATTATGGGGCAGGGCCAATGAAAAACTGTTTTTT.

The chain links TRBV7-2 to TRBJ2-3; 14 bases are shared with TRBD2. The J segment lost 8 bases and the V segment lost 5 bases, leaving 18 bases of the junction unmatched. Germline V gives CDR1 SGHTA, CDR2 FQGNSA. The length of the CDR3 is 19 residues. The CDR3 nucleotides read TGTGCCAGCAGCGTAAGAACGGGACTAGCGGGAGTCTCCGTGAGTACGCAGTATTTT. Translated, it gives CASSVRTGLAGVSVSTQYF.

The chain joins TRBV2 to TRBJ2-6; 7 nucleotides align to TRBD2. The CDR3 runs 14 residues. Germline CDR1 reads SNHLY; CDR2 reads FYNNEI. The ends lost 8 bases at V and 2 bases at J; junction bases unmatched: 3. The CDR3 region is CASGRAPGANVLTF. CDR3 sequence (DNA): TGTGCCAGCGGGAGGGCTCCTGGGGCCAACGTCCTGACTTTC.

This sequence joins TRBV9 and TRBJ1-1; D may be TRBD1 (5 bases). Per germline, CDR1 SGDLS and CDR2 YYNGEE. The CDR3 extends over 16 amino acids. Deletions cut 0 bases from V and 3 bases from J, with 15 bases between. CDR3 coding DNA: TGTGCCAGCAGCGTAGGAGACAGTCGCCCCTACACTGAAGCTTTCTTT. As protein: CASSVGDSRPYTEAFF.

The CDR3 sequence: CASSQRESGTNEKLFF. CDR3 DNA sequence: TGCGCCAGCAGCCAAAGAGAGTCGGGGACTAATGAAAAACTGTTTTTT. This chain uses TRBV4-1 with TRBJ1-4; D not certain. Deletions cut 2 bases from V and 2 bases from J, with 12 bases between. The CDR3 contains 16 residues. Germline-derived CDR1 and CDR2 are MGHRA and YSYEKL.

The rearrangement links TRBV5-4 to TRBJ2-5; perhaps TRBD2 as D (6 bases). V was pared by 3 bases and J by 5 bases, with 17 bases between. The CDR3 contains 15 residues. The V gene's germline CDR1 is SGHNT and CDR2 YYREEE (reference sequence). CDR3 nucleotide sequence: TGTGCCAGCAGCTGGGAGGCGGGTGCGGGTGAGACCCAGTACTTC. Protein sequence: CASSWEAGAGETQYF.

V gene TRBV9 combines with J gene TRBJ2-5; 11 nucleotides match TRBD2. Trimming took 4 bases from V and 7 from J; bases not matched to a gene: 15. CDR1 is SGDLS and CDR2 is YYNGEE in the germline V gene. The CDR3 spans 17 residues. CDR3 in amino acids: CASSPTGTSGSKTTQYF. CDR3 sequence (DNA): TGTGCCAGCAGCCCAACCGGGACTAGCGGATCCAAGACGACCCAGTACTTC.

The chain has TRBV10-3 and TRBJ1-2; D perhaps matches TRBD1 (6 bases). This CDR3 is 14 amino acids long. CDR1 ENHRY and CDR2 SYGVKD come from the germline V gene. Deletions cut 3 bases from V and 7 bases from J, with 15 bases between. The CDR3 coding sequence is TGTGCCATCAGTGACGAACAGGGAGCTGGTGGCTACACCTTC. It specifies CAISDEQGAGGYTF.

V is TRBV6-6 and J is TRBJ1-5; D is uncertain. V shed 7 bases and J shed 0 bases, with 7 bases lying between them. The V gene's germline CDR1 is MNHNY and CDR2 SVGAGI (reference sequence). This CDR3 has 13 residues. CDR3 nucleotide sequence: TGTGCCAGCACCCAGGATAGCAATCAGCCCCAGCATTTT. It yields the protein CASTQDSNQPQHF.

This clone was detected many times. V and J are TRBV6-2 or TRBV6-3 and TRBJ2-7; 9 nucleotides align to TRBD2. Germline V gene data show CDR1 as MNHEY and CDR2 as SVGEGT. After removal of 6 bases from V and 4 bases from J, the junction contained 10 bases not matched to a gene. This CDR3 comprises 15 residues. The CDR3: CASSTSGLAVYEQYV. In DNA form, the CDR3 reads TGTGCCAGCAGCACCTCGGGACTAGCAGTGTACGAGCAGTACGTC.

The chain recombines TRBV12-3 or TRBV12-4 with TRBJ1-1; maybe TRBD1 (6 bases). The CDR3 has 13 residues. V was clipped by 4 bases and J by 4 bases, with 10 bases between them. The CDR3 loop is CASSSDSGTEAFF. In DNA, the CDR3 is TGTGCCAGCAGTTCGGACAGCGGCACTGAAGCTTTCTTT.

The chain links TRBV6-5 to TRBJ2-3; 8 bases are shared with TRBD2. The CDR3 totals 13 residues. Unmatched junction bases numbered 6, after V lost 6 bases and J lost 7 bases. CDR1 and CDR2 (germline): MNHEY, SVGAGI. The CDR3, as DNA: TGTGCCAGCAGACAGACTAGCGCACATACGCAGTATTTT. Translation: CASRQTSAHTQYF.

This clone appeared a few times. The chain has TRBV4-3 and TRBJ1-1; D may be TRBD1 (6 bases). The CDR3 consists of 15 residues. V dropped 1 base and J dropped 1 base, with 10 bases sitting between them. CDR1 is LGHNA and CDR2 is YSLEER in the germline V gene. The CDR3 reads CASSQVRGRNTEAFF. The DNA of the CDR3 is TGCGCCAGCAGCCAAGTGCGGGGGCGGAACACTGAAGCTTTCTTT.

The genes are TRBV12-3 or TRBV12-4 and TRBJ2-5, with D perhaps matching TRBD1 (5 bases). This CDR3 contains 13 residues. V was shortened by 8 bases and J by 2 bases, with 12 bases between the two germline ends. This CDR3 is CASSRENQETQYF. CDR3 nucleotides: TGTGCCAGCTCCAGGGAAAATCAAGAGACCCAGTACTTC.

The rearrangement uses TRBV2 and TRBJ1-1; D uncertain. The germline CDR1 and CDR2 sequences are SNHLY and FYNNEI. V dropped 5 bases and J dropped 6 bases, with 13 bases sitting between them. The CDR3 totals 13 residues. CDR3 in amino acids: CASSSTGYAEAFF. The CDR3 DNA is TGTGCCAGCAGTTCCACCGGGTACGCTGAAGCTTTCTTT. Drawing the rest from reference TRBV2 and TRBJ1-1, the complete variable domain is EPEVTQTPSHQVTQMGQEVILRCVPISNHLYFYWYRQILGQKVEFLVSFYNNEISEKSEIFDDQFSVERPDGSNFTLKIRSTKLEDSAMYFCASSSTGYAEAFFGQGTRLTVV.

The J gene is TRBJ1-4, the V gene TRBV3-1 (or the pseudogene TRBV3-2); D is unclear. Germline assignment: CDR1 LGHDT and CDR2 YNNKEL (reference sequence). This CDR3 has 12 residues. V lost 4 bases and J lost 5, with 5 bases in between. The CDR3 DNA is TGTGCCAGCAGCCGACAAAATGAAAAACTGTTTTTT. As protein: CASSRQNEKLFF.

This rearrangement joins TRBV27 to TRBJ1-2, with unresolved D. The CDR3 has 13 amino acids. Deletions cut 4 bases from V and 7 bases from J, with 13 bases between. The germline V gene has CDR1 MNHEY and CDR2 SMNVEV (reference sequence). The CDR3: CASSSSAWSGYTF. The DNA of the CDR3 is TGTGCCAGCAGTTCTTCCGCCTGGAGTGGCTACACCTTC.

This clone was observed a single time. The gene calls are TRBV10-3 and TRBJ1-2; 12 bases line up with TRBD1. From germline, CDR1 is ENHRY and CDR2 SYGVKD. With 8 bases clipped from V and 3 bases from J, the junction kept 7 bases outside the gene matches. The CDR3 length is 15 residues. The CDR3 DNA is TGTGCCATCTCAGACCGGGACAGGGGGCACTATGGCTACACCTTC. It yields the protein CAISDRDRGHYGYTF.

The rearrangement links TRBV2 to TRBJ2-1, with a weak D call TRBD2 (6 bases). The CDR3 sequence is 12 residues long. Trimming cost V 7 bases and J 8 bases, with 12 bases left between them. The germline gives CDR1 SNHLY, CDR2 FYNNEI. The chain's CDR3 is CASTGEFYEQFF. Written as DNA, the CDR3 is TGTGCCAGCACGGGAGAATTCTATGAGCAGTTCTTC.

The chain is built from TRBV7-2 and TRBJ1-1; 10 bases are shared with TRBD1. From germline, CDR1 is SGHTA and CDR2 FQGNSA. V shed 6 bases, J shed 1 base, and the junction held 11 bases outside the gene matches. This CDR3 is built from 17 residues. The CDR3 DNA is TGTGCCAGCAGAGACCGGGACAGGGGTTCTTGGAACACTGAAGCTTTCTTT. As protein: CASRDRDRGSWNTEAFF.

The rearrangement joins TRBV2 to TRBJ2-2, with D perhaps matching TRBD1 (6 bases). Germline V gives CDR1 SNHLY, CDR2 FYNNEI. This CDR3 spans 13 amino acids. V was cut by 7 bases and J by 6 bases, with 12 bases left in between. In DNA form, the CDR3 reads TGTGCCAGCACAGGGGTTAGGGCCGGGGAGCTGTTTTTT. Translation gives CASTGVRAGELFF.

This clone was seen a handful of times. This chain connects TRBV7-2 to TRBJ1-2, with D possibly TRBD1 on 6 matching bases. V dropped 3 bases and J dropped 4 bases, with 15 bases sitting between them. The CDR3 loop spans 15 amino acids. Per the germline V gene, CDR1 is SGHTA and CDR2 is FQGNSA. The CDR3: CASSFAGQLAYGYTF. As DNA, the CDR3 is TGTGCCAGCAGCTTCGCCGGACAGTTAGCCTATGGCTACACCTTC.

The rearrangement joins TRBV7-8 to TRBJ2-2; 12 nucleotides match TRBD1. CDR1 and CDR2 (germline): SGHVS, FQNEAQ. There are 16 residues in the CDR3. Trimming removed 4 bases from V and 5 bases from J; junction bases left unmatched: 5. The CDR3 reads CASSSGTGGWTGELFF. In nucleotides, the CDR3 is TGTGCCAGCAGCTCCGGGACAGGGGGCTGGACCGGGGAGCTGTTTTTT.

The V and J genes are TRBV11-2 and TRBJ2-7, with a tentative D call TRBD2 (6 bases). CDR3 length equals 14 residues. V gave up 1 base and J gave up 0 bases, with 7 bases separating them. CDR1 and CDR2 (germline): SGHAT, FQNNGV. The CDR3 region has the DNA TGTGCCAGCAGCTTAGTCGGGAGCTCCTACGAGCAGTACTTC. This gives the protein CASSLVGSSYEQYF.

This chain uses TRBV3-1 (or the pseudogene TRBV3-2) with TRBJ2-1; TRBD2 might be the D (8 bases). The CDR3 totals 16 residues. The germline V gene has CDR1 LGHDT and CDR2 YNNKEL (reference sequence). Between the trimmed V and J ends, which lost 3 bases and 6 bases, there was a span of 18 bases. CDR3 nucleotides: TGTGCCAGCAGCCACCAAGGGGGCGGGGGGCGCAATGAGCAGTTCTTC. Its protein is CASSHQGGGGRNEQFF.

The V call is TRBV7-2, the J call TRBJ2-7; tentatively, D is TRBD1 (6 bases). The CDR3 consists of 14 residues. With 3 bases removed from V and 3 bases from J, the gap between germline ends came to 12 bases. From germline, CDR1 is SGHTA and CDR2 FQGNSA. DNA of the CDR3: TGTGCCAGCAGCTTTGGGGGCCTGAACTACGAGCAGTACTTC. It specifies CASSFGGLNYEQYF.